The clone carrying this T cell receptor (beta chain) came up a few times. Its specificity is unknown. This entry belongs to a study of response to subunit inactivated influenza vaccine. Regarding the study as a whole: Authors suggested each seasonal influenza vaccination recruits few new T cells.

TCRdb fed the RT-PCR reads into MiXCR, producing one record per CDR3 protein. The table lists 650,000 to 800,000 distinct CDR3 sequences, about 15% of them singletons. The CDR3 extends over 13 amino acids. V lost 2 bases and J lost 4, with 10 bases in between. CDR1 is SGHRS, CDR2 YFSETQ, per germline. The sequenced sample was PBMCs from blood, obtained about 14 days before vaccination. This sequence joins TRBV5-1 and TRBJ2-7; tentative D call: TRBD1 (5 bases). The clonotype comes from a man in his forties or fifties who received an inactivated influenza vaccine. This chain's CDR3 is CASSFQGEYEQYF. The CDR3 region has the DNA TGCGCCAGCAGCTTTCAAGGGGAATACGAGCAGTACTTC. The whole variable domain, filled in from reference TRBV5-1 and TRBJ2-7, reads KAGVTQTPRYLIKTRGQQVTLSCSPISGHRSVSWYQQTPGQGLQFLFEYFSETQRNKGNFPGRFSGRQFSNSRSEMNVSTLELGDSALYLCASSFQGEYEQYFGPGTRLTVT.